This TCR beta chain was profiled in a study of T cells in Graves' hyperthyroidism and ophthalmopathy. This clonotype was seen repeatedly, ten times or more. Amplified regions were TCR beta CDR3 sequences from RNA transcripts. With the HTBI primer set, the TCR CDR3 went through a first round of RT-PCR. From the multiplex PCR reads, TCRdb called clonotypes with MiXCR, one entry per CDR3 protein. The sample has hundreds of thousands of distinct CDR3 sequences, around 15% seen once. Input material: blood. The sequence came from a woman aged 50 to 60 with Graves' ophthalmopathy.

Here the CDR3 DNA reads TGTGCCAGCAGTTTATTAGAGAGCTACTATGGCTACACCTTC. Translation: CASSLLESYYGYTF. The J gene is TRBJ1-2, the V gene TRBV28; D unresolved. Germline loops: CDR1 MDHEN, CDR2 SYDVKM. V was trimmed by 1 base and J by 3 bases, leaving 9 bases between them. The CDR3 runs 14 residues.